This entry lists 28 T cell receptor beta chains sequenced from one sample in a study of response to subunit inactivated influenza vaccine. TCRdb re-derived calls from the RT-PCR reads in MiXCR, one entry per CDR3 protein. The sample consists of around 200,000 distinct CDR3 sequences, approximately 12% of them appearing once. This sample also belongs to another study, concerning T cells expressing NK-cell markers. From that report: 5'RACE template switching built TCR beta cDNA with unique molecular identifiers.

Sequences were derived from CD8+ T cells sorted from PBMCs, sampled 11 to 12 days after vaccination. The receptors stem from a man aged 50-60 years who received an inactivated influenza vaccine.

The chain couples TRBV4-2 to TRBJ2-1; 10 bases agree with TRBD2. Trimming at V came to 4 bases and at J to 6 bases, leaving 6 bases not matched to a gene. Germline V gives CDR1 LGHNA, CDR2 YNFKEQ. The CDR3 is 15 amino acids. The CDR3 protein is CASSLSGGAGNEQFF. For the CDR3, the DNA is TGTGCCAGCAGCCTGAGCGGGGGGGCCGGCAATGAGCAGTTCTTC.

The chain couples TRBV6-5 to TRBJ2-6; D is unclear. Germline V gene sequence: CDR1 MNHEY, CDR2 SVGAGI. V lost 0 bases and J 1 base, leaving 7 bases between the germline ends. This CDR3 has 16 amino acids. CDR3 nucleotide sequence: TGTGCCAGCAGTTACTCGGACGCGTCTGGGGCCAACGTCCTGACTTTC. As protein: CASSYSDASGANVLTF.

This clonotype was counted at least ten times. This chain connects TRBV15 to TRBJ2-7; tentatively, D is TRBD1 (5 bases). Trimming took off 8 bases at V and 6 bases at J, with 11 bases between the two ends. Germline-derived CDR1 and CDR2 are LNHNV and YYDKDF (reference sequence). The CDR3 has 11 amino acids. CDR3 coding DNA: TGTGCCACCTTCGGGCAGGGCGAGCAGTACTTC. Translating it yields CATFGQGEQYF.

This clonotype was picked up many times. The chain links TRBV5-6 to TRBJ1-2; 9 nucleotides line up with TRBD1. The CDR3 loop spans 15 amino acids. Unmatched junction bases numbered 10, after V lost 3 bases and J lost 7 bases. Germline V gene sequence: CDR1 SGHDT, CDR2 YYEEEE. This CDR3 reads CASSWDRDISGGYTF. In DNA form, the CDR3 reads TGTGCCAGCAGCTGGGACAGGGATATTTCAGGTGGCTACACCTTC. The full variable domain, completed using reference TRBV5-6 and TRBJ1-2, is DAGVTQSPTHLIKTRGQQVTLRCSPKSGHDTVSWYQQALGQGPQFIFQYYEEEERQRGNFPDRFSGHQFPNYSSELNVNALLLGDSALYLCASSWDRDISGGYTFGSGTRLTVV.

This clonotype was seen many times. V gene TRBV5-1 combines with J gene TRBJ1-1; TRBD1 agrees at 7 bases. The germline V gene has CDR1 SGHRS and CDR2 YFSETQ. This CDR3 contains 17 residues. V was pared by 2 bases and J by 0 bases, with 10 bases of the junction left unmatched. The chain's CDR3 is CASSFLGQESMNTEAFF. CDR3 bases: TGCGCCAGCAGCTTTCTTGGACAGGAGTCAATGAACACTGAAGCTTTCTTT.

V usage is TRBV4-3 and J usage is TRBJ2-7; possibly TRBD2 for D (6 bases). CDR3 length: 14 residues. V was pared by 11 bases and J by 4 bases, with 21 bases between. Germline lookup yields CDR1 LGHNA and CDR2 YSLEER. The CDR3 spells CASASGWGEYEQYF. The CDR3 nucleotides read TGCGCCTCAGCAAGCGGATGGGGGGAATACGAGCAGTACTTC.

This clonotype was detected a few times. This sequence joins TRBV4-1 and TRBJ1-4; 8 bases fit TRBD1. Germline-derived CDR1 and CDR2 are MGHRA and YSYEKL. The V segment lost 1 base and the J segment 6 bases; nucleotides outside the gene matches: 7. The CDR3 is made up of 16 amino acids. The CDR3 loop is CASSQVGQGPDEKLFF. In nucleotides, the CDR3 is TGCGCCAGCAGCCAAGTCGGACAGGGCCCCGATGAAAAACTGTTTTTT.

As for this clonotype: A much larger clone differs by one base, so this may be a read error. This sequence joins TRBV15 and TRBJ1-5; D not certain. The CDR3 extends over 15 amino acids. Germline V gene sequence: CDR1 LNHNV, CDR2 YYDKDF (reference sequence). The V and J ends lost 4 bases and 0 bases respectively, with 10 bases between them. CDR3 DNA: TGTGCCACCAGCATAGGAGAAAGTAGCAATCAGCCCCAGCATTTT. The encoded protein is CATSIGESSNQPQHF.

A few counts support this clonotype. The rearrangement uses TRBV15 and TRBJ2-5, with TRBD2 identical over 7 bases. The germline CDR1 and CDR2 sequences are LNHNV and YYDKDF (reference sequence). Trimming at V came to 3 bases and at J to 0 bases, leaving 4 bases not matched to a gene. There are 15 residues in the CDR3. CDR3 nucleotides: TGTGCCACCAGCAGCAACGGGGGGAACCAAGAGACCCAGTACTTC. It yields the protein CATSSNGGNQETQYF. The variable domain in full, with the rest retrieved from reference TRBV15 and TRBJ2-5, is DAMVIQNPRYQVTQFGKPVTLSCSQTLNHNVMYWYQQKSSQAPKLLFHYYDKDFNNEADTPDNFQSRRPNTSFCFLDIRSPGLGDTAMYLCATSSNGGNQETQYFGPGTRLLVL.

This clonotype has just a few counts. The rearrangement links TRBV16 to TRBJ1-1; D unclear. Germline V CDR1 and CDR2: KGHSY, FQNENV. Trimming took 2 bases from V and 1 from J, leaving 8 bases between them. The length of the CDR3 is 14 residues. The chain's CDR3 is CASSQRRANTEAFF. The DNA of the CDR3 is TGTGCCAGCAGCCAAAGGAGGGCGAACACTGAAGCTTTCTTT. Using reference TRBV16 and TRBJ1-1 for the parts outside the CDR3, the full variable domain is GEEVAQTPKHLVRGEGQKAKLYCAPIKGHSYVFWYQQVLKNEFKFLISFQNENVFDETGMPKERFSAKCLPNSPCSLEIQATKLEDSAVYFCASSQRRANTEAFFGQGTRLTVV.

This clonotype has just a few counts. DNA for the CDR3: TGTGCCAGCAGCTCCCGGGACAGGGGGCTATGGGAGCAGTACTTC. It yields the protein CASSSRDRGLWEQYF. The J gene is TRBJ2-7, the V gene TRBV14; 12 bases are a match to TRBD1. Losses at the gene ends were 5 bases for V and 7 bases for J; bases not matched to a gene: 9. Germline CDR1 SGHDN, CDR2 FVKESK. The CDR3 length is 15 residues.

This sequence joins TRBV13 and TRBJ2-1, with D perhaps TRBD2 (5 bases). The V and J ends lost 5 bases and 2 bases respectively, with 16 bases between them. Germline V lookup: CDR1 PRHDT, CDR2 FYEKMQ (reference sequence). The CDR3 has 16 amino acids. The CDR3 reads CASSELLARAYNEQFF. The CDR3 DNA is TGTGCCAGCAGCGAGCTTTTAGCGCGTGCCTACAATGAGCAGTTCTTC.

This clonotype appeared a few times. The chain employs TRBV19 and TRBJ1-1; maybe TRBD1 (5 bases). The V and J ends lost 7 bases and 3 bases respectively, with 15 bases between them. Germline-derived CDR1 and CDR2 are LNHDA and SQIVND (reference sequence). The CDR3 is 14 amino acids. The CDR3 spells CASTQGEWDTEAFF. CDR3 nucleotide sequence: TGTGCCAGTACCCAAGGGGAGTGGGACACTGAAGCTTTCTTT. Based on the CDR3 plus reference TRBV19 and TRBJ1-1, the full variable domain is DGGITQSPKYLFRKEGQNVTLSCEQNLNHDAMYWYRQDPGQGLRLIYYSQIVNDFQKGDIAEGYSVSREKKESFPLTVTSAQKNPTAFYLCASTQGEWDTEAFFGQGTRLTVV.

The table lists this clonotype with a count of one. The gene calls are TRBV4-1 and TRBJ2-7; 10 nucleotides agree with TRBD1. J lost 3 bases, V lost 3 bases, and 5 bases had no gene match. This CDR3 has 15 residues. The germline V gene has CDR1 MGHRA and CDR2 YSYEKL. Here the CDR3 reads CASSHQDRGFYEQYF. CDR3 coding DNA: TGCGCCAGCAGCCACCAGGACAGGGGGTTCTACGAGCAGTACTTC.

This clonotype was picked up many times. The chain employs TRBV30 and TRBJ2-5; 8 bases map to TRBD2. Per the germline V gene, CDR1 is GTSNPN and CDR2 is SVGIG (reference sequence). The CDR3 has 13 amino acids. The ends lost 1 base at V and 2 bases at J; junction bases unmatched: 0. Here the CDR3 DNA reads TGTGCCTGGAGTGGACTAGCGCAAGAGACCCAGTACTTC. It translates to CAWSGLAQETQYF.

This chain uses TRBV10-3 with TRBJ1-3; D is uncertain. The V and J ends lost 2 bases and 0 bases respectively, with 11 bases between them. Germline V CDR1 and CDR2: ENHRY, SYGVKD. The CDR3 spans 16 residues. The CDR3 bases are TGTGCCATCAGTGAGGACACGATCTTCTCTGGAAACACCATATATTTT. Amino acid sequence: CAISEDTIFSGNTIYF.

Notes on this clonotype: The junction and the germline gene differ at one end; a read error may be behind it. CDR3 in DNA: TGTGCTAGCAGCGTAGACGGGAGTGGCCAAGAGACCCAGTACTTC. Encoded protein: CASSVDGSGQETQYF. The gene calls are TRBV9 and TRBJ2-5; D is perhaps TRBD2 (6 bases). The CDR3 length is 15 residues. Germline assignment: CDR1 SGDLS and CDR2 YYNGEE.

This clonotype was seen only a few times. This sequence joins TRBV7-2 and TRBJ1-3, with D maybe TRBD1 (5 bases). The CDR3 has 16 amino acids. In germline, CDR1 is SGHTA, CDR2 FQGNSA. Trimming shortened V by 6 bases and J by 4 bases, and 19 bases separated the two germline ends. CDR3 DNA: TGTGCCAGCAGGCGATGGGACCTCCAAGCGGGAAACACCATATATTTT. This sequence encodes CASRRWDLQAGNTIYF.

In this sample, this clonotype turned up a few times. The chain has TRBV19 and TRBJ2-5; 10 nucleotides agree with TRBD2. The CDR3 loop spans 15 amino acids. Germline V gene data show CDR1 as LNHDA and CDR2 as SQIVND (reference sequence). The V and J ends lost 5 bases and 5 bases, in that order; junction bases with no gene match: 8. Here the CDR3 DNA reads TGTGCCAGTAGTCCGAGGACTAGCGGACTTGAGACCCAGTACTTC. Protein sequence: CASSPRTSGLETQYF. Based on the CDR3 plus reference TRBV19 and TRBJ2-5, the full variable domain is DGGITQSPKYLFRKEGQNVTLSCEQNLNHDAMYWYRQDPGQGLRLIYYSQIVNDFQKGDIAEGYSVSREKKESFPLTVTSAQKNPTAFYLCASSPRTSGLETQYFGPGTRLLVL.

Remarks on this clonotype: At one of its ends the junction is not consistent with the germline gene, which may arise from a read error. J is TRBJ2-1 and V is TRBV5-6, with 8 bases lining up with TRBD2. Per germline, CDR1 SGHDT and CDR2 YYEEEE. The CDR3 contains 14 residues. Here the CDR3 reads CASSPGTSYNERFF. CDR3 nucleotide sequence: TGTGCCAGCAGCCCCGGGACTAGTTACAATGAGCGGTTCTTC.

This chain joins TRBV15 and TRBJ2-1; tentative D call: TRBD1 (6 bases). The CDR3 contains 15 residues. V lost 0 bases and J lost 6, with 12 bases in between. Germline lookup yields CDR1 LNHNV and CDR2 YYDKDF (reference sequence). This chain's CDR3 is CATSRDYGQFNEQFF. The CDR3 bases are TGTGCCACCAGCAGAGATTACGGACAGTTCAATGAGCAGTTCTTC.

This clonotype was detected many times. This chain joins TRBV19 and TRBJ2-1, with D maybe TRBD1 (6 bases). V was trimmed by 4 bases and J by 3 bases, leaving 10 bases between them. The CDR3 extends over 14 amino acids. Germline V gene sequence: CDR1 LNHDA, CDR2 SQIVND (reference sequence). The CDR3 nucleotides are TGTGCCAGTAGTAGGCAGGGGAACTACAATGAGCAGTTCTTC. Translated: CASSRQGNYNEQFF.

This clonotype came up a few times. This chain uses TRBV7-9 with TRBJ2-3; no firm D call. The CDR3 has 15 amino acids. V dropped 5 bases and J dropped 1 base, with 13 bases sitting between them. Germline assignment: CDR1 SEHNR and CDR2 FQNEAQ (reference sequence). The CDR3 here is CASSRRTDRTDTQYF. Written as DNA, the CDR3 is TGTGCCAGCAGCCGCAGGACCGATCGCACAGATACGCAGTATTTT.

V gene TRBV12-3 or TRBV12-4 combines with J gene TRBJ2-3; 9 bases agree with TRBD2. The CDR3 is made up of 16 amino acids. J was trimmed by 0 bases and V by 7 bases; bases with no gene match: 8. Written as DNA, the CDR3 is TGTGCCAGCACCTGGACTAGCGTAATTAGCACAGATACGCAGTATTTT. The encoded protein is CASTWTSVISTDTQYF.

This chain connects TRBV5-1 to TRBJ2-5; 8 bases are a match to TRBD2. The CDR3 length is 16 residues. J gave up 5 bases and V 3 bases, and 12 bases lay outside the gene matches. Germline CDR1 and CDR2: SGHRS and YFSETQ. The CDR3 here is CASSSSPRGGTETQYF. The CDR3 DNA reads TGCGCCAGCAGCTCCTCCCCCCGGGGGGGCACGGAGACCCAGTACTTC.

The chain recombines TRBV7-8 with TRBJ2-1; D is unresolved. Germline CDR1 is SGHVS and CDR2 is FQNEAQ. This CDR3 has 16 amino acids. V lost 0 bases to trimming and J lost 8 bases, with 17 bases between them. In DNA, the CDR3 is TGTGCCAGCAGCTTAGCGAGTGCCGGATTACGCTATGAGCAGTTCTTC. It encodes CASSLASAGLRYEQFF.

V is TRBV24-1 and J is TRBJ2-3; 7 bases are shared with TRBD1. V trimming: 1 base; J trimming: 4 bases; junction bases outside the gene matches: 1. The CDR3 runs to 14 residues. Germline CDR1 is KGHDR and CDR2 is SFDVKD. The DNA of the CDR3 is TGTGCCACCAGTGATTTCGACAGGGCAGATACGCAGTATTTT. Translating it yields CATSDFDRADTQYF.

The sample holds many counts of this clonotype. J is TRBJ2-3 and V is TRBV15; D perhaps matches TRBD2 (7 bases). The CDR3 totals 21 residues. Trimming removed 0 bases at V and 0 bases at J, with 25 bases between. Germline CDR1 and CDR2: LNHNV and YYDKDF (reference sequence). CDR3 nucleotides: TGTGCCACCAGCAGAGATCTTCTGGCGGGGGCCGACTATTCTAGCACAGATACGCAGTATTTT. The encoded protein is CATSRDLLAGADYSSTDTQYF.